The rows below give T cell receptor beta chains drawn from one sample of a study of blood T cell repertoires in COVID-19. Generated by immunoSEQ multiplex PCR, the TCRdb table keeps only in-frame clones and is missing some. This table holds about 29,000 clones, less than 90% found once. Input material: peripheral blood. These receptors were obtained from a man older than 75 with active COVID-19. Both conserved end residues are part of each CDR3. The order of the fields is CDR3 length, J gene, V gene, D gene, clone size, CDR3 protein, CDR3 DNA. The D gene is left open where the match is weak. Expanded clones are given a class, and other clones once, few, many or no size at all.

>13|TRBJ2-3|TRBV27|-|once
CASSLSAWHTQYF
TGTGCCAGCAGCCTTTCTGCTTGGCATACGCAGTATTTT
>15|TRBJ2-5|TRBV11-2|TRBD1|-
CASSSGGRGRETQYF
TGTGCCAGCAGCTCAGGCGGCAGGGGGCGAGAGACCCAGTACTTC
>12|TRBJ2-3|TRBV24-1|-|-
CATREGSDTQYF
TGTGCCACCAGAGAGGGCTCAGATACGCAGTATTTT
>13|TRBJ1-1|TRBV5-6|-|-
CASSSDSFTEAFF
TGTGCCAGCAGCTCGGACAGTTTCACTGAAGCTTTCTTT
>12|TRBJ1-1|TRBV7-9|-|-
CASSDGGSEAFF
TGTGCCAGCAGCGACGGGGGTTCTGAAGCTTTCTTT
>13|TRBJ1-1|TRBV18|-|-
CASSLDKNTEAFF
TGTGCCAGCTCGCTGGACAAGAACACTGAAGCTTTCTTT
>12|TRBJ1-2|TRBV3-1/TRBV3-2|-|-
CASSQAGYGYTF
TGTGCCAGCAGCCAAGCAGGGTATGGCTACACCTTC
>14|TRBJ2-5|TRBV6-1|-|-
CASTRDTYQETQYF
TGTGCCAGCACCAGGGACACCTACCAAGAGACCCAGTACTTC
>14|TRBJ2-7|TRBV30|TRBD2|-
CAWSVRGGNYEQYF
TGTGCCTGGAGTGTGCGCGGGGGGAACTACGAGCAGTACTTC
>16|TRBJ2-5|TRBV5-1|-|-
CASSPRTSQGQQTQYF
TGCGCCAGCAGCCCAAGGACAAGTCAGGGGCAACAGACCCAGTACTTC
>17|TRBJ2-1|TRBV4-1|TRBD1|-
CASSQDAETGNYNEQFF
TGCGCCAGCAGCCAAGATGCTGAGACAGGGAACTACAATGAGCAGTTCTTC
>17|TRBJ2-3|TRBV19|TRBD2|-
CASSPRGLAGSTDTQYF
TGTGCCAGTAGTCCTAGAGGACTAGCGGGTAGCACAGATACGCAGTATTTT
>14|TRBJ2-5|TRBV19|TRBD1|-
CATKDRGLRETQYF
TGTGCCACCAAGGACAGGGGGCTTCGAGAGACCCAGTACTTC
>15|TRBJ1-5|TRBV6-5|-|few
CASSYSQYSNQPQHF
TGTGCCAGCAGTTACTCTCAGTATAGCAATCAGCCCCAGCATTTT
>15|TRBJ2-5|TRBV9|-|-
CASSAAPTRQETKYF
TGTGCCAGCAGCGCAGCCCCCACCAGGCAAGAGACCAAGTACTTC
>15|TRBJ2-7|TRBV18|-|-
CASSPDDLITYEQYF
TGTGCCAGCTCACCTGACGACTTGATCACCTACGAGCAGTACTTC
>15|TRBJ1-1|TRBV7-9|TRBD1|-
CASSLDWRTGGEAFF
TGTGCCAGCAGCTTAGATTGGCGGACAGGGGGTGAAGCTTTCTTT
>15|TRBJ2-4|TRBV5-1|-|-
CASSPRRVGKNIQYF
TGCGCCAGCAGTCCGAGGAGGGTCGGCAAAAACATTCAGTACTTC
>14|TRBJ1-4|TRBV15|TRBD1|-
CATSSDRGHEKLFF
TGTGCCACCAGCAGCGACAGGGGTCACGAAAAACTGTTTTTT
>15|TRBJ1-4|TRBV19|-|-
CASRIAGSTNEKLFF
TGTGCCAGTCGTATCGCTGGCTCAACTAATGAAAAACTGTTTTTT
>16|TRBJ2-5|TRBV5-5|TRBD1|-
CASSPTGDHRGETQYF
TGTGCCAGCAGCCCTACAGGGGACCACCGGGGAGAGACCCAGTACTTC
>14|TRBJ2-5|TRBV2|TRBD1|-
CASSERTGGETQYF
TGTGCCAGCAGTGAACGAACAGGGGGAGAGACCCAGTACTTC
>17|TRBJ1-2|TRBV9|TRBD1|-
CASSVEPGQGTQGGYTF
TGTGCCAGCAGCGTAGAGCCGGGACAGGGTACGCAGGGTGGCTACACCTTC
>14|TRBJ2-5|TRBV6-5|TRBD2|-
CASLAGGAGETQYF
TGTGCCAGCCTGGCGGGGGGGGCCGGGGAGACCCAGTACTTC
>17|TRBJ1-2|TRBV19|TRBD1|-
CASSYDNTGTGVRGYTF
TGTGCCAGTTCGTACGACAATACCGGGACAGGGGTACGTGGCTACACCTTC
>18|TRBJ2-3|TRBV5-4|TRBD2|few
CASSLVLAGGRVTDTQYF
TGTGCCAGCAGCTTGGTCCTAGCGGGGGGGCGAGTCACAGATACGCAGTATTTT
>15|TRBJ1-1|TRBV3-1/TRBV3-2|TRBD1|once
CASSQPGQGNTEAFF
TGTGCCAGCAGCCAACCCGGACAGGGGAACACTGAAGCTTTCTTT
>12|TRBJ1-2|TRBV29-1|-|-
CSVEETLYGYTF
TGCAGCGTTGAAGAAACTCTTTATGGCTACACCTTC
>13|TRBJ1-2|TRBV20-1|TRBD1|-
CSASWGQGRGYTF
TGCAGTGCTAGTTGGGGACAGGGTCGGGGCTACACCTTC
>14|TRBJ2-6|TRBV20-1|-|-
CSASQGSGANVLTF
TGCAGTGCTAGTCAGGGTTCTGGGGCCAACGTCCTGACTTTC
>15|TRBJ2-4|TRBV19|-|-
CASSIRGFDKNIQYF
TGTGCCAGTAGTATCCGGGGGTTTGACAAAAACATTCAGTACTTC
>13|TRBJ1-2|TRBV6-5|TRBD1|-
CASSYGGTASYTF
TGTGCCAGCAGTTACGGGGGGACAGCGAGCTACACCTTC
>12|TRBJ1-1|TRBV5-1|-|-
CASSLPGTEAFF
TGCGCCAGCAGCTTACCAGGGACTGAAGCTTTCTTT
>12|TRBJ1-1|TRBV20-1|-|-
CSASRGDTEAFF
TGCAGTGCTAGTCGCGGGGACACTGAAGCTTTCTTT
>13|TRBJ1-6|TRBV12-3/TRBV12-4|-|-
CASSQAYNSPLHF
TGTGCCAGCAGTCAGGCTTATAATTCACCCCTCCACTTT
>11|TRBJ1-1|TRBV20-1|-|-
CSAPMNTEAFF
TGCAGTGCCCCAATGAACACTGAAGCTTTCTTT
>16|TRBJ1-3|TRBV3-1/TRBV3-2|-|-
CASSQASGGIGNTIYF
TGTGCCAGCAGCCAAGCATCGGGGGGAATTGGAAACACCATATATTTT
>16|TRBJ2-1|TRBV27|TRBD2|-
CASSLRLAGGLHEQFF
TGTGCCAGCAGTTTAAGGCTAGCGGGGGGGCTGCATGAGCAGTTCTTC
>18|TRBJ2-5|TRBV4-1|TRBD2|-
CASSQDQASGGRGETQYF
TGCGCCAGCAGCCAAGATCAAGCTAGCGGGGGCCGGGGAGAGACCCAGTACTTC
>14|TRBJ2-1|TRBV5-1|TRBD2|-
CASSLESSGHEQFF
TGCGCCAGCAGCTTGGAGTCTAGCGGCCATGAGCAGTTCTTC
>13|TRBJ2-7|TRBV5-1|-|-
CASSLQVSYEQYF
TGCGCCAGCAGCTTGCAGGTGTCCTACGAGCAGTACTTC
>13|TRBJ1-3|TRBV12-3/TRBV12-4|-|-
CAGYSGSGNTIYF
TGTGCCGGATACAGCGGCTCTGGAAACACCATATATTTT
>16|TRBJ2-3|TRBV7-9|TRBD2|-
CASSPGGGGRTDTQYF
TGTGCCAGCAGCCCCGGCGGGGGGGGCCGCACAGATACGCAGTATTTT
>16|TRBJ1-5|TRBV6-5|-|-
CASSYSRTANNQPQHF
TGTGCCAGCAGTTACTCCAGGACAGCTAACAATCAGCCCCAGCATTTT
>11|TRBJ1-5|TRBV2|TRBD1|-
CASADDRVQHF
TGTGCCAGCGCGGACGACAGGGTCCAGCATTTT
>17|TRBJ2-4|TRBV23-1|-|-
CASSQSNSRGLENIQYF
TGCGCCAGCAGTCAATCCAATTCGCGGGGGCTAGAAAACATTCAGTACTTC
>15|TRBJ1-1|TRBV4-1|-|-
CASSQRIIGASEAFF
TGCGCCAGCAGCCAAAGAATAATAGGGGCCTCTGAAGCTTTCTTT
>16|TRBJ2-3|TRBV6-4|-|-
CASSDSTGSSTDTQYF
TGTGCCAGCAGTGACTCGACGGGATCTAGCACAGATACGCAGTATTTT
>14|TRBJ2-1|TRBV7-2|TRBD1|-
CASTLTGGYNEQFF
TGTGCCAGCACCCTGACAGGGGGCTACAATGAGCAGTTCTTC
>12|TRBJ1-2|TRBV7-9|-|-
CASSSAGYGYTF
TGTGCCAGCAGCTCGGCAGGGTATGGCTACACCTTC
>12|TRBJ1-1|TRBV30|-|-
CACDRPGTEAFF
TGTGCCTGCGACAGGCCGGGGACTGAAGCTTTCTTT